Below are 17 T cell receptor beta chains sequenced from a single sample in a study of monozygotic twins with inflammatory bowel disease. Each CDR3 protein gets one entry in TCRdb, which reprocessed the 5' RACE reads and gives no DNA. The repertoire table contains 350,000 to 400,000 distinct CDR3 sequences. The sequenced sample was blood. The receptors come from a human donor with ulcerative colitis or Crohn's disease, or a healthy co-twin of an affected twin (not recorded which).

The chain carries TRBV19 and TRBJ1-5. This CDR3 is 14 amino acids long. Per germline, CDR1 LNHDA and CDR2 SQIVND (reference sequence). This chain's CDR3 is CASKSWDSNQPQHF.

The chain recombines TRBV20-1 with TRBJ2-3; TCRdb's D call of TRBD2 is untestable without DNA. Per germline, CDR1 DFQATT and CDR2 SNEGSKA (reference sequence). The CDR3 covers 14 residues. The CDR3 sequence: CSAPGTSSTDTQYF.

The chain is built from TRBV7-9 and TRBJ1-3. The CDR3 spans 16 residues. In germline, CDR1 is SEHNR, CDR2 FQNEAQ (reference sequence). The CDR3 is CASSLYRQQSGNTIYF.

This chain uses TRBV30 with TRBJ1-1. This CDR3 region has 12 residues. The germline CDR1 and CDR2 sequences are GTSNPN and SVGIG (reference sequence). CDR3: CAWGVGVVEAFF.

The rearrangement links TRBV7-8 to TRBJ2-3; TCRdb indicates TRBD2, and absent DNA this call remains unverified. CDR1 and CDR2 from the germline V gene are SGHVS and FQNEAQ. The CDR3 is made up of 17 amino acids. Here the CDR3 reads CASSPGLAGGNTDTQYF.

The V gene is TRBV18, the J gene TRBJ2-4. This CDR3 contains 12 residues. Germline-derived CDR1 and CDR2 are KGHSH and LQKENI. The CDR3 reads CTSSPDQNIQYF.

The chain links TRBV7-9 to TRBJ1-5; without DNA, the TCRdb call of TRBD1 cannot be checked. This CDR3 spans 15 amino acids. CDR1 SEHNR and CDR2 FQNEAQ come from the germline V gene (reference sequence). This CDR3 reads CASSSDRQGGQPQHF.

V and J are TRBV4-2 and TRBJ2-7; TCRdb picks TRBD1, but there is no DNA to check that call. The CDR3 contains 16 residues. The germline gives CDR1 LGHNA, CDR2 YNFKEQ. The CDR3 spells CASSQVGQGDIYEQYF.

The V call is TRBV12-3 or TRBV12-4, the J call TRBJ2-7; TCRdb indicates TRBD2, and absent DNA this call remains unverified. CDR3 size: 18 residues. The CDR3 loop is CASSTHGTSGGFLRSQYF.

The chain links TRBV5-1 to TRBJ2-2; TCRdb outputs TRBD1, but without DNA this stays unchecked. The CDR3 length is 14 residues. CDR1 and CDR2 (germline): SGHRS, YFSETQ. Here the CDR3 reads CASSSQGDTGELFF.

The chain joins TRBV12-3 or TRBV12-4 to TRBJ2-5; with no DNA, the TCRdb D assignment of TRBD1 cannot be verified. The CDR3 has 14 residues. The CDR3 here is CASSPGTVEETQYF.

The chain links TRBV5-1 to TRBJ2-5; TCRdb lists TRBD1, though no DNA is available to test this call. Germline V gene data show CDR1 as SGHRS and CDR2 as YFSETQ. CDR3 length: 14 residues. The CDR3 here is CATNSGTGVGTQYF. Supplemented by reference TRBV5-1 and TRBJ2-5, the full variable domain reads KAGVTQTPRYLIKTRGQQVTLSCSPISGHRSVSWYQQTPGQGLQFLFEYFSETQRNKGNFPGRFSGRQFSNSRSEMNVSTLELGDSALYLCATNSGTGVGTQYFGPGTRLLVL.

The chain joins TRBV27 to TRBJ2-1. Germline assignment: CDR1 MNHEY and CDR2 SMNVEV (reference sequence). The CDR3 loop spans 11 amino acids. The CDR3 reads CASSLGQRQFF.

V and J are TRBV24-1 and TRBJ2-5. Looked up from germline, CDR1 is KGHDR and CDR2 is SFDVKD. This CDR3 contains 15 residues. The CDR3: CATSDLQAQKETQYF.

Here the CDR3 reads CASSVGLAGSDNEQFF. The J gene is TRBJ2-1, the V gene TRBV12-3 or TRBV12-4; the D call from TCRdb, TRBD2, cannot be confirmed without DNA. The CDR3 consists of 16 residues.

The chain has TRBV7-6 and TRBJ2-2; TCRdb's D gene call, TRBD1, goes unchecked for lack of DNA. Germline V gives CDR1 SGHVS, CDR2 FNYEAQ. The CDR3 loop spans 15 amino acids. Here the CDR3 reads CASSRTVSNTGELFF.

The CDR3 region is CASSQVGLSQPQHF. The chain carries TRBV14 and TRBJ1-5. Germline CDR1 is SGHDN and CDR2 is FVKESK. This CDR3 contains 14 residues.